The 10 T cell receptor beta chains below come from one sample, sequenced in a study of blood T cell repertoires in COVID-19. Libraries were prepared by immunoSEQ multiplex PCR; TCRdb keeps only in-frame clonotypes and omits some of them. Of 370,000 or so clones in the sample, more than 75% were seen once. Material for sequencing was peripheral blood. These receptors all come from a human donor with acute or convalescent COVID-19. The donor label of this sample is uncertain.

The chain links TRBV5-8 to TRBJ1-6; perhaps TRBD1 as D (6 bases). The CDR3 is made up of 13 amino acids. The germline CDR1 and CDR2 sequences are SGHTS and YDEGEE. V shed 2 bases and J shed 10 bases, with 10 bases lying between them. CDR3 amino acids: CASSFGGASPLHF. DNA of the CDR3: TGTGCCAGCAGCTTCGGGGGGGCGTCACCCCTCCACTTT.

The genes are TRBV27 and TRBJ1-1; TRBD1 might be the D (6 bases). The CDR3 contains 14 residues. Trimming left V 6 bases short and J 1 base short, with 12 bases between. Germline CDR1 is MNHEY and CDR2 is SMNVEV (reference sequence). The CDR3 region is CASSRGAANTEAFF. The CDR3 DNA reads as TGTGCCAGCAGCCGGGGGGCAGCGAACACTGAAGCTTTCTTT.

The rearrangement links TRBV6-2 or TRBV6-3 to TRBJ1-4, with D maybe TRBD1 (6 bases). Trimming pared 4 bases from V and 0 bases from J, leaving 12 bases between. The germline V gene encodes CDR1 MNHEY and CDR2 SVGEGT. This CDR3 is built from 16 residues. The CDR3 loop is CASSSSTGATNEKLFF. The CDR3 DNA reads as TGTGCCAGCAGTTCATCGACAGGAGCAACTAATGAAAAACTGTTTTTT.

The chain has TRBV28 and TRBJ1-5; tentatively, D is TRBD1 (5 bases). Per germline, CDR1 MDHEN and CDR2 SYDVKM. V was cut by 3 bases and J by 5 bases, with 14 bases left in between. There are 15 residues in the CDR3. The CDR3 DNA is TGTGCCAGCAGTTTGGCGGGGACCACCCATCAGCCCCAGCATTTT. Its protein product is CASSLAGTTHQPQHF.

The sample holds many counts of this clone. The same CDR3 also results from other DNA sequences found in this sample. This chain links TRBV3-1 (or the pseudogene TRBV3-2) with TRBJ1-1, with 11 bases matching TRBD1. The length of the CDR3 is 14 residues. From germline, CDR1 is LGHDT and CDR2 YNNKEL (reference sequence). After removal of 6 bases from V and 2 bases from J, the junction contained 2 bases not matched to a gene. CDR3 sequence reads: CASSRTGGNTEAFF. Here the CDR3 DNA reads TGTGCCAGCAGTCGGACAGGGGGCAACACTGAAGCTTTCTTT.

The rearrangement links TRBV7-9 to TRBJ1-6, with D maybe TRBD1 (5 bases). V lost 1 base, J lost 9 bases, and 13 bases lay in between. This CDR3 is built from 15 residues. The germline gives CDR1 SEHNR, CDR2 FQNEAQ (reference sequence). Here the CDR3 reads CASSLGGSMSSPLHF. The DNA of the CDR3 is TGTGCCAGCAGCTTAGGGGGCAGTATGAGTTCACCCCTCCACTTT.

The gene calls are TRBV29-1 and TRBJ2-7; 9 bases agree with TRBD1. CDR1 is SQVTM and CDR2 is ANQGSEA in the germline V gene. The CDR3 is 12 residues long. V was clipped by 3 bases and J by 4 bases; unmatched bases: 1. CDR3 DNA sequence: TGCAGCGTTGAGGGACAGGGTTACGAGCAGTACTTC. Its protein product is CSVEGQGYEQYF.

The chain links TRBV16 to TRBJ1-4; 7 bases agree with TRBD1. CDR1 and CDR2 from the germline V gene are KGHSY and FQNENV. The V segment lost 4 bases and the J segment 10 bases; nucleotides outside the gene matches: 9. The CDR3 loop spans 14 amino acids. The CDR3 DNA follows: TGTGCCAGCAGCCGAAACAGGGGCCCTGGAAAACTGTTTTTT. It specifies CASSRNRGPGKLFF.

The chain carries TRBV3-1 (or the pseudogene TRBV3-2) and TRBJ2-7; 9 bases are a match to TRBD2. This CDR3 is built from 15 residues. Germline CDR1 LGHDT, CDR2 YNNKEL (reference sequence). V was pared by 6 bases and J by 2 bases, with 8 bases of the junction left unmatched. Here the CDR3 DNA reads TGTGCCAGCAGTTCCTTGGCGGGAGGGCCCTACGAGCAGTACTTC. Encoded protein: CASSSLAGGPYEQYF.

The CDR3 spells CAWRATGGWGYTF. The CDR3 region has the DNA TGTGCCTGGAGGGCCACAGGGGGCTGGGGCTACACCTTC. This sequence joins TRBV30 and TRBJ1-2; 9 bases match TRBD1. Germline trimming cut 3 bases from V and 8 bases from J; bases unmatched to any gene: 7. The CDR3 is 13 residues long. The germline CDR1 and CDR2 sequences are GTSNPN and SVGIG (reference sequence).